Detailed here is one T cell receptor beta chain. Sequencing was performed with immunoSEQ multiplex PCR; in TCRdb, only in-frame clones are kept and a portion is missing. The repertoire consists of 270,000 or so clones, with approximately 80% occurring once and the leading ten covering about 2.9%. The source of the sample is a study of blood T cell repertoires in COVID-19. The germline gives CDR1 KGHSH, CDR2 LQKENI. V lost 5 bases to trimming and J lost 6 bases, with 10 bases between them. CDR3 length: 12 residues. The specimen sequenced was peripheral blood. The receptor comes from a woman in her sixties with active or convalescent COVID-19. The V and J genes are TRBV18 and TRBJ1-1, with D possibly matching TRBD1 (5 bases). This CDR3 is CASSGTTAEAFF. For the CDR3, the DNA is TGTGCCAGCTCAGGCACGACAGCTGAAGCTTTCTTT.